A selection of T cell receptor beta chains follows, all from one sample in a study of control samples from healthy donors and cancer patients. The assay was immunoSEQ multiplex PCR, and TCRdb's table has in-frame clones only and misses some. The repertoire has 150,000 to 200,000 clones, approximately 86% of them found once; the top ten carry roughly 5.3%. Specimen: blood. The receptors stem from a woman aged 30 to 39 in good health. Each CDR3 is given with its conserved first and last residue. A D gene is named only where the DNA matches it firmly. Some rows have no size entry. The others give once, few or many, or a class for an expanded clone.

v_gene	d_gene	abundance	j_gene	CDR3nt	CDR3aa
TRBV6-5	TRBD2	.	TRBJ2-1	TGTGCCACCCCAAGGCGGGAGCCCACCGGCGGTGAGCAGTTCTTC	CATPRREPTGGEQFF
TRBV11-3	TRBD1	.	TRBJ2-5	TGTGCCAGCAGCTCGGGGACAGGGGGCAGCGAGACCCAGTACTTC	CASSSGTGGSETQYF
TRBV10-3	.	once	TRBJ1-1	TGTGCCATCAGCGTAGGGGGCACTGAAGCTTTCTTT	CAISVGGTEAFF
TRBV29-1	.	few	TRBJ2-3	TGCAGCGTGATGACTAGTACAGATACGCAGTATTTT	CSVMTSTDTQYF
TRBV6-5	.	.	TRBJ1-5	TGTGCCAGCAGTTACTCGGGGTCTACGAATCAGCCCCAGCATTTT	CASSYSGSTNQPQHF
TRBV19	.	.	TRBJ2-1	TGTGCCAGTAGTATAGCGTTAGGGCAAATCAATGAGCAGTTCTTC	CASSIALGQINEQFF
TRBV29-1	TRBD1	.	TRBJ1-2	TGCAGTGGAGCAGGGGGGCAAGCTAACTATGGCTACACCTTC	CSGAGGQANYGYTF
TRBV12-5	TRBD1	.	TRBJ1-4	TGTGCTAGTGGTTTGAGACCGGGACAGGTAAATGAAAAACTGTTTTTT	CASGLRPGQVNEKLFF
TRBV28	TRBD1	.	TRBJ2-1	TGTGCCAGCAGGCTGACAGGGGGGTCCTACAATGAGCAGTTCTTC	CASRLTGGSYNEQFF
TRBV5-1	.	.	TRBJ2-7	TGCGCCAGCAGAGGAGGGGGTCCCTCCTACGAGCAGTACTTC	CASRGGGPSYEQYF
TRBV15	.	.	TRBJ1-6	TGTGCCACCAGCGAAACTGGGTTTCATAATTCACCCCTCCACTTT	CATSETGFHNSPLHF
TRBV28	TRBD2	.	TRBJ2-2	TGTGCCTCCCTCGGACTAGCGGGAGGGCCGGACACCGGGGAGCTGTTTTTT	CASLGLAGGPDTGELFF
TRBV5-1	.	.	TRBJ1-1	TGCGCCAGCAGCTCACCGGGGGCCCTTGAAGCTTTCTTT	CASSSPGALEAFF
TRBV27	.	.	TRBJ2-3	TGTGCCAGCAGTTTATTTTCCGGTACTAGCACAGATACGCAGTATTTT	CASSLFSGTSTDTQYF
TRBV9	.	once	TRBJ2-1	TGTGCCAGCAGCGTAAGCCCGGGATTCAATGAGCAGTTCTTC	CASSVSPGFNEQFF
TRBV4-2	.	.	TRBJ1-2	TGTGCCAGCAGCCAAGAGGCACGGGGGAACGTGCGGGGCTACACCTTC	CASSQEARGNVRGYTF
TRBV5-1	.	.	TRBJ1-1	TGCGCCAGCAGCTTTAGGACGGGGAACACTGAAGCTTTCTTT	CASSFRTGNTEAFF
TRBV7-8	TRBD1	once	TRBJ1-6	TGTGCCAGCAGCTTAGAGGGGGCTGATTCACCCCTCCACTTT	CASSLEGADSPLHF
TRBV3-1/TRBV3-2	TRBD1	.	TRBJ2-7	TGTGCCAGCAGCCAAGGAAGGGGACAGGGGTCCTACGAGCAGTACTTC	CASSQGRGQGSYEQYF
TRBV19	TRBD1	.	TRBJ1-5	TGTGCCAGTAGAAGGACAGGGTTCAGCAATCAGCCCCAGCATTTT	CASRRTGFSNQPQHF
TRBV7-6	.	.	TRBJ1-2	TGTGCCAGCAGCACGCCGGGACGGGACACATATGGCTACACCTTC	CASSTPGRDTYGYTF
TRBV5-4	.	.	TRBJ2-5	TGTGCCAGCAGCTTGAGGGGGGAACAAGAGACCCAGTACTTC	CASSLRGEQETQYF
TRBV5-1	TRBD2	.	TRBJ2-7	TGCGCCAGCAGTTTTAGCGGGGGTGAGCGCCACGAGCAGTACTTC	CASSFSGGERHEQYF
TRBV19	.	.	TRBJ1-1	TGTGCCAGTAGTATACATCCAGTTACTGAAGCTTTCTTT	CASSIHPVTEAFF
TRBV5-6	TRBD1	.	TRBJ2-7	TGTGCCAGCAGCACCGGACAGGTTGTCGACGAGCAGTACTTC	CASSTGQVVDEQYF
TRBV2	.	.	TRBJ2-3	TGTGCCAGCAGGGTATACGCAGATACGCAGTATTTT	CASRVYADTQYF
TRBV27	TRBD2	.	TRBJ2-1	TGTGCCAGCAGCCCTAGGACTAGCGGGAGGGTGAAAAGGTACAATGAGCAGTTCTTC	CASSPRTSGRVKRYNEQFF
TRBV27	.	few	TRBJ2-3	TGTGCCAGCAGTTTAAAGGGACGAGGGGCAGGGGCAAGCACAGATACGCAGTATTTT	CASSLKGRGAGASTDTQYF
TRBV6-5	.	.	TRBJ2-6	TGTGCCAGCTACAACAGGGCTGGGGCCAACGTCCTGACTTTC	CASYNRAGANVLTF
TRBV28	.	.	TRBJ2-1	TGTGCCAGCAGTTGGGGGAAAAGGAATGAGCAGTTCTTC	CASSWGKRNEQFF
TRBV6-1	.	few	TRBJ2-2	TGTGCCAGCAGTGAAGTTGAGGGCGGCGGGGAGCTGTTTTTT	CASSEVEGGGELFF
TRBV2	.	.	TRBJ2-1	TGTGCCAGCAGGGGGGACCGGGCCCGGGAGCAGTTCTTC	CASRGDRAREQFF
TRBV3-1/TRBV3-2	.	.	TRBJ2-1	TGTGCCAGCAGCCAAGGGCCGGGGGCCCTTATTCCGCCAAAGAAATACAATGAGCAGTTCTTC	CASSQGPGALIPPKKYNEQFF
TRBV5-5	.	.	TRBJ1-5	TGTGCCAGCAGCTTGGATCTCGCCCGTAATCAGCCCCAGCATTTT	CASSLDLARNQPQHF
TRBV11-3	.	.	TRBJ2-3	TGTGCCAGCAGCCGAGGGGTCGGGGCCACAGATACGCAGTATTTT	CASSRGVGATDTQYF
TRBV18	.	.	TRBJ2-2	TGTGCCAGCTCACCAGAAATCGGGGAGCTGTTTTTT	CASSPEIGELFF
TRBV6-5	.	.	TRBJ1-3	TGTGCCAGCAGTTACTCTGTCTCTGGAAACACCATATATTTT	CASSYSVSGNTIYF
TRBV4-1	.	.	TRBJ1-1	TGCGCCAGCAGCCAAGATCCTGGGGACACCACTGAAGCTTTCTTT	CASSQDPGDTTEAFF
TRBV15	.	.	TRBJ2-1	TGTGCCACCAGCAGAGGATACGGGGGTCGATACAATGAGCAGTTCTTC	CATSRGYGGRYNEQFF
TRBV27	.	.	TRBJ2-5	TGTGCCAGCAGTTTAATGAGAGGAGAGACCCAGTACTTC	CASSLMRGETQYF